The clone carrying this TCR beta chain was seen a handful of times. The sample belongs to a study of identical twins. Using its own MiXCR run on the 5' RACE reads, TCRdb lists one record per CDR3 protein. The sample lists 450,000 or so distinct CDR3 sequences, approximately 24% occurring once. The CDR3 length is 13 residues. V was clipped by 6 bases and J by 9 bases, with 12 bases between them. From germline, CDR1 is SEHNR and CDR2 FQNEAQ (reference sequence). This same sample was also part of a study on T cells expressing NK-cell markers. This second report adds: NKG2C+ dominant clonotypes from roughly 6 donors made up about 1.0-7.5% of CD8+ T cells.

The sample consisted of CD4+ T cells sorted from blood. J is TRBJ1-6 and V is TRBV7-9, with D perhaps matching TRBD1 (6 bases). The clonotype originates from a woman aged 18-29 years in good health. The CDR3 nucleotides are TGTGCCAGCAGTAGGGACATGCGTTCACCCCTCCACTTT. Its protein is CASSRDMRSPLHF.